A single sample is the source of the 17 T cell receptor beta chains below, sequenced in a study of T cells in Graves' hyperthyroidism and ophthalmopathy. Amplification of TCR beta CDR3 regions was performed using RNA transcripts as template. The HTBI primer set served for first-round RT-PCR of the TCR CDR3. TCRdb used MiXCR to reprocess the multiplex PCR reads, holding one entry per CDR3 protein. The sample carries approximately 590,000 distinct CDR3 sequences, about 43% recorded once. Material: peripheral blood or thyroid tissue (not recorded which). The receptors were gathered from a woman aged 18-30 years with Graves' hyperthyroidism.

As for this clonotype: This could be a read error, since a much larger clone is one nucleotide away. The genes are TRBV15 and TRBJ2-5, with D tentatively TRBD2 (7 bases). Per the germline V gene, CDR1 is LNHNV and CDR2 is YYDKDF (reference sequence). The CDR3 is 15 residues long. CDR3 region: CATNRDRGARETQYF. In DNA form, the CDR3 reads TGTGCCACCAACAGAGATCGGGGGGCCCGGGAGACCCAGTACTTC. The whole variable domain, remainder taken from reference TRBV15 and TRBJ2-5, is DAMVIQNPRYQVTQFGKPVTLSCSQTLNHNVMYWYQQKSSQAPKLLFHYYDKDFNNEADTPDNFQSRRPNTSFCFLDIRSPGLGDTAMYLCATNRDRGARETQYFGPGTRLLVL.

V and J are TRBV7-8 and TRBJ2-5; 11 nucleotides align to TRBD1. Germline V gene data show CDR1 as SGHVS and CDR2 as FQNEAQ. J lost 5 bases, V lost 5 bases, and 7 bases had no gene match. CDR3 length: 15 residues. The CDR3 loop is CASSHGQGAYETQYF. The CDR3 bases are TGTGCCAGCAGCCACGGACAGGGGGCTTACGAGACCCAGTACTTC.

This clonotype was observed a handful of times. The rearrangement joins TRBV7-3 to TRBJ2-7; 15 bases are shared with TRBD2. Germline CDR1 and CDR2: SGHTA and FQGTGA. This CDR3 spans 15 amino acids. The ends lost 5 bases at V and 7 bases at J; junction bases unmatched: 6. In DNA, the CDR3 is TGTGCCAGCAGCCCGGGACTAGCGGGAGGAAGTGAGCAGTACTTC. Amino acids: CASSPGLAGGSEQYF. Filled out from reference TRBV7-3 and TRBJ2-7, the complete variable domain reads GAGVSQTPSNKVTEKGKYVELRCDPISGHTALYWYRQSLGQGPEFLIYFQGTGAADDSGLPNDRFFAVRPEGSVSTLKIQRTERGDSAVYLCASSPGLAGGSEQYFGPGTRLTVT.

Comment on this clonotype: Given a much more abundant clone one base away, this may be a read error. As DNA, the CDR3 is TGCAGCGTTGGATTGGACAGCTCCTACGAGCAGTACTTC. Translated, it gives CSVGLDSSYEQYF. The chain is built from TRBV29-1 and TRBJ2-7; a weak D match, TRBD1 (6 bases). This CDR3 is built from 13 residues. CDR1 and CDR2 (germline): SQVTM, ANQGSEA. Deletions cut 4 bases from V and 0 bases from J, with 10 bases between.

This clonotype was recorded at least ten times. The CDR3 region has the DNA TGTGCCAGCAGGGCCGGGACAGATAATGAAAAACTGTTTTTT. Protein sequence: CASRAGTDNEKLFF. The chain has TRBV2 and TRBJ1-4; TRBD1 matches at 7 bases. CDR1 is SNHLY, CDR2 FYNNEI, per germline. CDR3 size: 14 residues. With 6 bases clipped from V and 4 bases from J, the junction kept 5 bases outside the gene matches. The full variable domain, rest sourced from reference TRBV2 and TRBJ1-4, is EPEVTQTPSHQVTQMGQEVILRCVPISNHLYFYWYRQILGQKVEFLVSFYNNEISEKSEIFDDQFSVERPDGSNFTLKIRSTKLEDSAMYFCASRAGTDNEKLFFGSGTQLSVL.

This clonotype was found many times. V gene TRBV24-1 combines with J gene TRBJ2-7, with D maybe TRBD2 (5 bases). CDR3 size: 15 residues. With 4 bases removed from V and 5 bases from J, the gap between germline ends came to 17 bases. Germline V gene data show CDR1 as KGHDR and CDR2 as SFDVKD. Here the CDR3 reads CATSDSAGAVDEQYF. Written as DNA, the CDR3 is TGTGCCACCAGTGACTCCGCGGGTGCCGTTGACGAGCAGTACTTC.

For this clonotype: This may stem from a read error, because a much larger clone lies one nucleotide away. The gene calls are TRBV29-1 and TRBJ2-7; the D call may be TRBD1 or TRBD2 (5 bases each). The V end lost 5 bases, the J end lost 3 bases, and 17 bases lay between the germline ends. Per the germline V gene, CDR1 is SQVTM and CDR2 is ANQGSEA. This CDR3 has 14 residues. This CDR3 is CSVYRGRGGYEQYF. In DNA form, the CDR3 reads TGCAGCGTTTACCGGGGTAGGGGTGGCTACGAGCAGTACTTC.

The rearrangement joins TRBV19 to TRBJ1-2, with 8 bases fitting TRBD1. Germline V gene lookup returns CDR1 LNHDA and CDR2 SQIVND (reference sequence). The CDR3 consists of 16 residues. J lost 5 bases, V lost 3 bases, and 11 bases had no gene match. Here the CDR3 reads CASSMGDRGVRYGYTF. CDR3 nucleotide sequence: TGTGCCAGTAGTATGGGAGACAGGGGTGTTCGATATGGCTACACCTTC.

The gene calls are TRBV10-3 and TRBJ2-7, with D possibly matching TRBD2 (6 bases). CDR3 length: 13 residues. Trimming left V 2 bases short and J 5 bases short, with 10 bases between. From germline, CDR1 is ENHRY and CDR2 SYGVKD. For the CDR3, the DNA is TGTGCCATCAGTGAGCGGGAGACCAACGAGCAGTACTTC. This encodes CAISERETNEQYF.

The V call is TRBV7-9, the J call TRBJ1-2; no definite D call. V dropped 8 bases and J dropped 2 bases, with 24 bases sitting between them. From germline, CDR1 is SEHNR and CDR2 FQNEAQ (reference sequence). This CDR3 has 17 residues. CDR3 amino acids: CASGPRALKQFNYGYTF. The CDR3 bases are TGTGCCAGCGGACCCCGGGCCCTAAAGCAATTCAACTATGGCTACACCTTC.

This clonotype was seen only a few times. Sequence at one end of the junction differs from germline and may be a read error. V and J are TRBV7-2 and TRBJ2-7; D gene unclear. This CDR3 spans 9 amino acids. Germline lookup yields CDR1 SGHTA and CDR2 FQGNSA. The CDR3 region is CASSPSSDF. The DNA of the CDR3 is TGTGCCAGCAGCCCCTCTTCGGACTTC.

Here the CDR3 reads CASSTPSGSNTGELFF. CDR3 coding DNA: TGTGCCAGCAGCACCCCTAGCGGGAGCAACACCGGGGAGCTGTTTTTT. The chain joins TRBV7-2 to TRBJ2-2, with 10 bases matching TRBD2. J gave up 2 bases and V 5 bases, and 5 bases lay outside the gene matches. The CDR3 has 16 amino acids. The germline V gene has CDR1 SGHTA and CDR2 FQGNSA. Full variable domain (missing parts from reference TRBV7-2 and TRBJ2-2): GAGVSQSPSNKVTEKGKDVELRCDPISGHTALYWYRQSLGQGLEFLIYFQGNSAPDKSGLPSDRFSAERTGGSVSTLTIQRTQQEDSAVYLCASSTPSGSNTGELFFGEGSRLTVL.

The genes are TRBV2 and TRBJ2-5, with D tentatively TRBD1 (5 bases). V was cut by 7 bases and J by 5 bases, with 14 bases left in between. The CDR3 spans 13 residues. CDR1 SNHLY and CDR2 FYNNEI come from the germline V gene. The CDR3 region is CASIGVSVETQYF. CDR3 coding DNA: TGTGCCAGCATAGGGGTATCGGTGGAGACCCAGTACTTC.

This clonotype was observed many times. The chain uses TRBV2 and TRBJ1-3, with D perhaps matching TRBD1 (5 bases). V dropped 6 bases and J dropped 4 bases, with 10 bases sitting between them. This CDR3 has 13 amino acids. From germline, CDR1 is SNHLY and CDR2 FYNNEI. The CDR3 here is CASRLGGGNTIYF. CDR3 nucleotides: TGTGCCAGCAGGCTGGGGGGGGGAAACACCATATATTTT.

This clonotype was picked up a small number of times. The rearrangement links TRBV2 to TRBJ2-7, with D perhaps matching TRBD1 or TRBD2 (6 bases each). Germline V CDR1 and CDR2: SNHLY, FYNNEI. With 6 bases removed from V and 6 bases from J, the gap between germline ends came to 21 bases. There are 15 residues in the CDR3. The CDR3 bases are TGTGCCAGCAGAAAACGGACAGCCTGGGGGGTCGAGCAGTACTTC. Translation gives CASRKRTAWGVEQYF.

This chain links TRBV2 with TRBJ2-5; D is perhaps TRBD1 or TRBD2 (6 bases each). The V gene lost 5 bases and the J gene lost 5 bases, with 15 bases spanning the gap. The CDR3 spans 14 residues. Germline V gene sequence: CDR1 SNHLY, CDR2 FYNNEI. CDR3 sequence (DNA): TGTGCCAGCAGTCAAGGGGGGCAGCGCGAGACCCAGTACTTC. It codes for CASSQGGQRETQYF.

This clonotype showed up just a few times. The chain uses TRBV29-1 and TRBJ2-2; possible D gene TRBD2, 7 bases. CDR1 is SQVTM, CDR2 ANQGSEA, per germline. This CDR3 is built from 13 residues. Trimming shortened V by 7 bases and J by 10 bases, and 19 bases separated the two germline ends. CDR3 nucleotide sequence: TGCAGCGCTTCGAAGGGGGGGGTCTCGGAGCTGTTTTTT. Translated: CSASKGGVSELFF.